This paragraph reports one T cell receptor beta chain. As yet, its antigen is unknown. The sample comes from a study of cytomegalovirus exposure and HLA in healthy donors. The primer mix had 60 Vbeta and 13 Jbeta primers. The assay was immunoSEQ multiplex PCR, and TCRdb's table has in-frame clones only and misses some. The repertoire holds about 160,000 clones, with approximately 80% as singletons. Per the germline V gene, CDR1 is SGHTA and CDR2 is FQGNSA. The CDR3 covers 15 residues. V was pared by 0 bases and J by 5 bases, with 2 bases of the junction left unmatched. General observations from the study: Earlier analysis yielded a pattern in which most TCR beta V segments were productive about 87% or about 30% of the time. When analyzed later, the rates of TCR association showed variation by HLA locus, with DRB1 the most and HLA-C the fewest. In a later analysis, several top co-occurrence clusters appeared linked to parvovirus B19, influenza, CMV and Epstein-Barr virus. Rare TCR sequences predominated, though certain public TCRs were found in many donors.

The V and J genes are TRBV7-2 and TRBJ2-5, with 11 nucleotides matching TRBD2. The sequencing sample was made of PBMCs. The sequence was collected from a man aged 35-49 years in good health and CMV-seronegative. CDR3 protein: CASSLASGGVETQYF. In DNA, the CDR3 is TGTGCCAGCAGCTTAGCTAGCGGGGGGGTGGAGACCCAGTACTTC.